These 9 T cell receptor beta chains share one sample of origin, sequenced in a study of CD8+CD57+ T cells in acquired aplastic anemia. CDR3 and TCR beta VDJ profiling relied on genomic DNA as the template. MiXCR, applied by TCRdb to the reads, yields one record per CDR3 protein. The data show 250,000 or so distinct CDR3 sequences, with around half seen just once and 6.5% to 8% held by the top ten. Sequenced patients had shown CD8+CD57+ cell expansion by flow cytometry. Sequenced sample: sorted CD4+, CD8+, or CD8+CD57+ T cells (not recorded which) from PBMCs. The source of these receptors is a human donor with aplastic anemia.

This clonotype was observed a single time. J is TRBJ2-1 and V is TRBV10-3, with no clear D. Trimming took 4 bases from V and 3 from J, leaving 10 bases between them. Germline CDR1 is ENHRY and CDR2 is SYGVKD. The CDR3 runs to 14 residues. DNA of the CDR3: TGTGCCATCAGTGTCGAGGACGGCTACAATGAGCAGTTCTTC. This gives the protein CAISVEDGYNEQFF.

With regard to this clonotype: A read error may be the cause here, since a much bigger clone is one base away. The conserved closing phenylalanine or tryptophan is absent in this CDR3, likely reflecting a read error. The gene calls are TRBV15 and TRBJ2-5, with D perhaps TRBD1 or TRBD2 (6 bases each). Germline CDR1 reads LNHNV; CDR2 reads YYDKDF (reference sequence). The V gene lost 10 bases and the J gene lost 1 base, with 16 bases spanning the gap. CDR3 length: 14 residues. This CDR3 is CASSAPGAQETQYS. CDR3 sequence (DNA): TGTGCCAGCAGTGCGCCGGGGGCCCAAGAGACCCAGTACTCC.

This rearrangement joins TRBV7-2 to TRBJ1-1; a possible D gene is TRBD1 (6 bases). The germline V gene encodes CDR1 SGHTA and CDR2 FQGNSA. The CDR3 length is 14 residues. V was cut by 3 bases and J by 6 bases, with 14 bases left in between. The CDR3 is CASSFDRFRAEAFF. CDR3 nucleotide sequence: TGTGCCAGCAGCTTCGACAGGTTTCGGGCTGAAGCTTTCTTT.

Ten or more counts support this clonotype. This chain links TRBV5-1 with TRBJ1-5, with 7 bases that match TRBD1. Per the germline V gene, CDR1 is SGHRS and CDR2 is YFSETQ. V lost 0 bases to trimming and J lost 4 bases; unmatched junction nucleotides: 4. The CDR3 totals 15 residues. The chain's CDR3 is CASSLEGAGNQPQHF. The CDR3 DNA follows: TGCGCCAGCAGCTTGGAGGGGGCAGGGAATCAGCCCCAGCATTTT.

There are many counts of this clonotype. V gene TRBV6-2 or TRBV6-3 combines with J gene TRBJ1-1, with D uncertain. CDR1 and CDR2 (germline): MNHEY, SVGEGT. V lost 0 bases and J lost 11, with 16 bases in between. The CDR3 length is 14 residues. The CDR3 reads CASSYSSSRQEAFF. The DNA for the CDR3 is TGTGCCAGCAGTTACTCGTCGAGCAGGCAAGAGGCTTTCTTT.

The chain has TRBV6-1 and TRBJ1-2, with 7 bases lining up with TRBD1. The CDR3 length is 12 residues. CDR1 and CDR2 (germline): MNHNS, SASEGT. The ends lost 5 bases at V and 8 bases at J; junction bases unmatched: 5. CDR3 sequence reads: CASSTGAWGYTF. The DNA of the CDR3 is TGTGCCAGCAGTACAGGGGCGTGGGGCTACACCTTC.

This clonotype was observed many times. The rearrangement joins TRBV7-9 to TRBJ2-5, with D maybe TRBD1 (6 bases). The CDR3 is 16 residues long. Germline CDR1 SEHNR, CDR2 FQNEAQ (reference sequence). Trimming shortened V by 3 bases and J by 0 bases, and 14 bases separated the two germline ends. This CDR3 reads CASSFPGHRYQETQYF. The CDR3 region has the DNA TGTGCCAGCAGCTTCCCGGGACATAGGTACCAAGAGACCCAGTACTTC.

V gene TRBV9 combines with J gene TRBJ1-1; unclear D gene. This CDR3 has 17 residues. Germline lookup yields CDR1 SGDLS and CDR2 YYNGEE. Between the trimmed V and J ends, which lost 3 bases and 2 bases, there was a span of 20 bases. DNA of the CDR3: TGTGCCAGCAGCGCTCCCGGACTCGGGTTAGGAAACACTGAAGCTTTCTTT. Its protein is CASSAPGLGLGNTEAFF.

With regard to this clonotype: The junction departs from germline at one end; a sequencing error may be responsible. J is TRBJ1-6 and V is TRBV10-3, with D unresolved. In germline, CDR1 is ENHRY, CDR2 SYGVKD. The CDR3 length is 14 residues. The CDR3 region is CAIRAGNYSSPLHF. Here the CDR3 DNA reads TGTGCCATCAGGGCGGGGAACTATAGTTCACCCCTCCACTTT.